The next 16 T cell receptor beta chains were all read from a single sample in a study of cytomegalovirus exposure and HLA in healthy donors. The PCR was carried out with 60 Vbeta primers and 13 Jbeta primers. Generated by immunoSEQ multiplex PCR, the TCRdb table keeps only in-frame clones and is missing some. Of approximately 100,000 clones listed, about three fifths are singletons. The sequencing input was PBMCs. These receptor sequences come from a young man in good health and CMV-seronegative.

The chain joins TRBV7-9 to TRBJ2-1; 10 bases line up with TRBD2. Trimming at V came to 5 bases and at J to 6 bases, leaving 13 bases not matched to a gene. The CDR3 totals 17 residues. Germline CDR1 SEHNR, CDR2 FQNEAQ (reference sequence). CDR3 in DNA: TGTGCCAGCAGCCACTTGGACGCGGGACTAGCGACCAATGAGCAGTTCTTC. It specifies CASSHLDAGLATNEQFF. The entire variable domain, with the rest obtained from reference TRBV7-9 and TRBJ2-1, is as follows: DTGVSQNPRHKITKRGQNVTFRCDPISEHNRLYWYRQTLGQGPEFLTYFQNEAQLEKSRLLSDRFSAERPKGSFSTLEIQRTEQGDSAMYLCASSHLDAGLATNEQFFGPGTRLTVL.

V gene TRBV19 combines with J gene TRBJ2-5; D might be TRBD1 (7 bases). Germline V gives CDR1 LNHDA, CDR2 SQIVND (reference sequence). V was shortened by 7 bases and J by 3 bases, with 21 bases between the two germline ends. The length of the CDR3 is 16 residues. The CDR3 loop is CASTKRGATGEETQYF. The CDR3 DNA reads TGTGCCAGTACCAAGAGGGGGGCTACAGGGGAAGAGACCCAGTACTTC.

The V gene is TRBV9, the J gene TRBJ2-5; 7 bases align to TRBD1. Losses at the gene ends were 4 bases for V and 5 bases for J; bases not matched to a gene: 8. The CDR3 totals 14 residues. Germline CDR1 is SGDLS and CDR2 is YYNGEE. The CDR3 DNA reads TGTGCCAGCAGCCGACAGGGTCTTGGCGAGACCCAGTACTTC. Encoded protein: CASSRQGLGETQYF.

The rearrangement links TRBV30 to TRBJ2-3, with 9 bases aligning to TRBD2. The V and J ends lost 2 bases and 4 bases, in that order; junction bases with no gene match: 7. The length of the CDR3 is 15 residues. Germline values: CDR1 GTSNPN, CDR2 SVGIG (reference sequence). CDR3 sequence (DNA): TGTGCCTGGAGTAATTTAGCGGGAGCAGCAGATACGCAGTATTTT. This sequence encodes CAWSNLAGAADTQYF.

The chain joins TRBV28 to TRBJ2-7; 7 bases agree with TRBD1. The ends lost 7 bases at V and 6 bases at J; junction bases unmatched: 18. Germline V gene data show CDR1 as MDHEN and CDR2 as SYDVKM. The CDR3 is made up of 16 amino acids. This CDR3 is CASNPPGRDSLAEQYF. The CDR3 DNA reads TGTGCCAGCAATCCACCGGGTCGGGACAGCCTGGCCGAGCAGTACTTC.

V gene TRBV11-2 combines with J gene TRBJ1-3; the D is unclear. This CDR3 has 18 amino acids. The germline V and J ends were trimmed by 0 bases and 0 bases, with 15 bases remaining between them. Germline V gives CDR1 SGHAT, CDR2 FQNNGV. The CDR3 here is CASSLDYSLKSSGNTIYF. Here the CDR3 DNA reads TGTGCCAGCAGCTTAGACTATAGTCTGAAGTCCTCTGGAAACACCATATATTTT.

The chain recombines TRBV4-1 with TRBJ2-7; D call uncertain. The CDR3 totals 14 residues. The germline V gene encodes CDR1 MGHRA and CDR2 YSYEKL. V lost 3 bases and J lost 2, with 11 bases in between. CDR3 sequence: CASSQEDRAYEQYF. The CDR3 bases are TGCGCCAGCAGCCAGGAAGATCGGGCCTACGAGCAGTACTTC.

CDR3 bases: TGCGCCAGCAGCCAAGAAGTCAGGAATGAAAAACTGTTTTTT. The encoded protein is CASSQEVRNEKLFF. The V call is TRBV4-1, the J call TRBJ1-4; D ambiguous. With 0 bases removed from V and 5 bases from J, the gap between germline ends came to 7 bases. The CDR3 totals 14 residues. The V gene's germline CDR1 is MGHRA and CDR2 YSYEKL.

The chain is built from TRBV4-3 and TRBJ2-3, with a weak D call TRBD2 (6 bases). The CDR3 is 16 residues long. V lost 2 bases, J lost 3 bases, and 15 bases lay in between. Germline loops: CDR1 LGHNA, CDR2 YSLEER. The CDR3 sequence: CASSQNTGVQTDTQYF. The CDR3 bases are TGCGCCAGCAGCCAAAACACGGGGGTACAAACAGATACGCAGTATTTT.

V usage is TRBV27 and J usage is TRBJ2-7; D is perhaps TRBD1 (5 bases). Germline loops: CDR1 MNHEY, CDR2 SMNVEV (reference sequence). The CDR3 spans 14 residues. Trimming pared 6 bases from V and 0 bases from J, leaving 12 bases between. The CDR3 spells CASSWGGSSYEQYF. CDR3 bases: TGTGCCAGCAGCTGGGGCGGAAGCTCCTACGAGCAGTACTTC.

The chain uses TRBV21-1 and TRBJ1-6; TRBD1 reflects the table's D call only, with no check against the DNA. TRBV21-1 is classified as a pseudogene. The CDR3 totals 16 residues. The CDR3 coding sequence is TGTGCCAGCAGCAAATCGGGGGACAGGGGTACCTCACCCCTCCACTTT. Its translation: CASSKSGDRGTSPLHF.

The J gene is TRBJ1-4, the V gene TRBV29-1, with TRBD1 identical over 11 bases. CDR3 length: 13 residues. CDR1 is SQVTM, CDR2 ANQGSEA, per germline. V lost 7 bases and J lost 7; bases outside the gene matches: 5. CDR3 loop: CSGGQGVPEKLFF. The DNA of the CDR3 is TGCAGCGGGGGACAGGGGGTTCCTGAAAAACTGTTTTTT.

This clone is a singleton in its sample. The CDR3 bases are TGTGCCAGCAGCCTTGCCACAGACGCCTACAATGAGCAGTTCTTC. This sequence encodes CASSLATDAYNEQFF. This chain uses TRBV28 with TRBJ2-1; D not certain. The CDR3 loop spans 15 amino acids. Trimming pared 6 bases from V and 2 bases from J, leaving 14 bases between. CDR1 is MDHEN, CDR2 SYDVKM, per germline.

The table lists this clone with a count of one. V and J are TRBV5-4 and TRBJ2-3; D is perhaps TRBD2 (6 bases). Trimming shortened V by 5 bases and J by 6 bases, and 13 bases separated the two germline ends. Germline V CDR1 and CDR2: SGHNT, YYREEE (reference sequence). This CDR3 comprises 13 residues. CDR3: CASRLNRGDTQYF. DNA for the CDR3: TGTGCCAGCAGGCTAAACCGGGGGGATACGCAGTATTTT.

This clone was recorded once. The J gene is TRBJ1-1, the V gene TRBV6-1, with D hard to call. Trimming removed 4 bases at V and 6 bases at J, with 12 bases between. The length of the CDR3 is 13 residues. Germline V gives CDR1 MNHNS, CDR2 SASEGT. Here the CDR3 reads CASSALRAAEAFF. For the CDR3, the DNA is TGTGCCAGCAGTGCCCTGCGAGCGGCTGAAGCTTTCTTT.

V and J are TRBV6-1 and TRBJ2-5; 12 nucleotides agree with TRBD2. Germline V gives CDR1 MNHNS, CDR2 SASEGT. Unmatched junction bases numbered 2, after V lost 2 bases and J lost 4 bases. The CDR3 sequence is 15 residues long. Here the CDR3 DNA reads TGTGCCAGCAGTGAATCACTAGCGGGAGGAGAGACCCAGTACTTC. Translation: CASSESLAGGETQYF.